The 20 T cell receptor beta chains reported below all come from one sample, sequenced in a study of blood T cells in healthy people across ages. Sample-barcoded 5' priming and a J-beta primer mix drove a second PCR of about 6 to 12 cycles. TCRdb used MiXCR to reprocess the 5' RACE reads, holding one entry per CDR3 protein. The sample carries about 730,000 distinct CDR3 sequences, 35% to 45% recorded once. Material for sequencing was blood. These receptors came from a woman between 55 and 75 years old in good health.

In this sample, this clonotype turned up many times. The rearrangement links TRBV5-1 to TRBJ2-1, with 8 bases aligning to TRBD1. In germline, CDR1 is SGHRS, CDR2 YFSETQ. V lost 5 bases to trimming and J lost 5 bases; unmatched junction nucleotides: 6. The CDR3 spans 14 residues. The CDR3 nucleotides read TGCGCCAGCAGTGGACAGGGTGATAACAATGAGCAGTTCTTC. It specifies CASSGQGDNNEQFF.

V and J are TRBV18 and TRBJ1-1, with a weak D call TRBD1 (6 bases). The ends were cut back, 3 bases at V and 6 bases at J, with 8 bases in the middle. Germline CDR1 is KGHSH and CDR2 is LQKENI. The CDR3 length is 12 residues. DNA for the CDR3: TGTGCCAGCTCACCCACAGGGTCTGAAGCTTTCTTT. Residues: CASSPTGSEAFF. Complete variable domain (other parts from reference TRBV18 and TRBJ1-1): NAGVMQNPRHLVRRRGQEARLRCSPMKGHSHVYWYRQLPEEGLKFMVYLQKENIIDESGMPKERFSAEFPKEGPSILRIQQVVRGDSAAYFCASSPTGSEAFFGQGTRLTVV.

This chain joins TRBV5-1 and TRBJ2-7; 14 nucleotides align to TRBD2. Per germline, CDR1 SGHRS and CDR2 YFSETQ. The CDR3 is made up of 16 amino acids. J gave up 6 bases and V 3 bases, and 8 bases lay outside the gene matches. CDR3 sequence (DNA): TGCGCCAGCAGCTGGGGGACTAGCGGGGGATCAGGCGAGCAGTACTTC. It yields the protein CASSWGTSGGSGEQYF.

CDR3 amino acids: CASSPIGERDEQYF. In DNA, the CDR3 is TGCGCCAGCAGCCCCATCGGGGAAAGGGATGAGCAGTACTTC. The V call is TRBV4-3, the J call TRBJ2-5, with a weak D call TRBD2 (5 bases). CDR1 is LGHNA, CDR2 YSLEER, per germline. With 4 bases removed from V and 11 bases from J, the gap between germline ends came to 20 bases. The CDR3 has 14 amino acids.

The J gene is TRBJ2-2, the V gene TRBV27, with 10 bases aligning to TRBD2. Trimming at V came to 6 bases and at J to 1 base, leaving 2 bases not matched to a gene. This CDR3 is built from 15 residues. CDR1 MNHEY and CDR2 SMNVEV come from the germline V gene (reference sequence). The CDR3 sequence: CASSSGRVNTGELFF. CDR3 in DNA: TGTGCCAGCAGCAGCGGGAGGGTGAACACCGGGGAGCTGTTTTTT.

The V call is TRBV18, the J call TRBJ2-7; 8 nucleotides align to TRBD1. The V gene end was trimmed by 2 bases and the J gene end by 12 bases; junction bases not matched to a gene: 9. Germline lookup yields CDR1 KGHSH and CDR2 LQKENI. This CDR3 region has 13 residues. In DNA form, the CDR3 reads TGTGCCAGCTCACCAGGTCTAGCAGACAGGGGGTACTTC. This gives the protein CASSPGLADRGYF.

This clonotype was seen a handful of times. The chain employs TRBV29-1 and TRBJ2-7, with D tentatively TRBD1 (5 bases). The DNA end lines up better with TRBJ2-5; the J call may be wrong. The CDR3 is made up of 11 amino acids. Per the germline V gene, CDR1 is SQVTM and CDR2 is ANQGSEA. DNA for the CDR3: TGCAGCATGAAGGGGTACGAGACCCAGTACTTC. This sequence encodes CSMKGYETQYF.

The chain is built from TRBV12-3 or TRBV12-4 and TRBJ1-6; D not resolved. Trimming cost V 3 bases and J 6 bases, with 12 bases left between them. The CDR3 is 15 residues long. In DNA, the CDR3 is TGTGCCAGCAGTTTCTCGGGTTTGGGTAATTCACCCCTCCACTTT. Its protein product is CASSFSGLGNSPLHF.

This clonotype was recorded many times. Here the CDR3 DNA reads TGTGCCAGCAGCCACGAGGACTATGGCTACACCTTC. The encoded protein is CASSHEDYGYTF. The V call is TRBV7-2, the J call TRBJ1-2; no definite D call. Trimming removed 5 bases from V and 3 bases from J, with 7 bases in between. Per the germline V gene, CDR1 is SGHTA and CDR2 is FQGNSA. The CDR3 spans 12 residues.

This clonotype has more than one count but fewer than ten. The V call is TRBV4-1, the J call TRBJ1-2, with D unresolved. The germline V gene has CDR1 MGHRA and CDR2 YSYEKL. CDR3 length: 13 amino acids. Trimming cost V 0 bases and J 6 bases, with 8 bases left between them. The CDR3 region is CASSQEGGNGYTF. CDR3 DNA: TGCGCCAGCAGCCAAGAAGGCGGGAATGGCTACACCTTC.

The J gene is TRBJ2-1, the V gene TRBV10-3; D remains ambiguous. The CDR3 length is 13 residues. The V gene's germline CDR1 is ENHRY and CDR2 SYGVKD. V was cut by 0 bases and J by 5 bases, with 5 bases left in between. The CDR3 loop is CAISESTNNEQFF. Written as DNA, the CDR3 is TGTGCCATCAGTGAGTCGACAAACAATGAGCAGTTCTTC.

This rearrangement joins TRBV20-1 to TRBJ2-6; no firm D call. The CDR3 spans 15 residues. V was cut by 0 bases and J by 2 bases, with 8 bases left in between. Germline CDR1 is DFQATT and CDR2 is SNEGSKA (reference sequence). The CDR3 sequence: CSAREEPAGANVLTF. The CDR3 region has the DNA TGCAGTGCTAGAGAGGAGCCAGCTGGGGCCAACGTCCTGACTTTC.

This clonotype was recorded at least ten times. V is TRBV20-1 and J is TRBJ2-1, with 7 nucleotides matching TRBD2. Germline assignment: CDR1 DFQATT and CDR2 SNEGSKA (reference sequence). The CDR3 is 15 amino acids. The junction had 6 bases not matched to a gene; V was cut back by 0 bases and J by 4 bases. The CDR3, as DNA: TGCAGTGCTAGAGATGGCGGGAGTGGGTACAATGAGCAGTTCTTC. Protein product: CSARDGGSGYNEQFF.

This clonotype was recorded a few times. The rearrangement joins TRBV10-3 to TRBJ2-3; no clear D. In germline, CDR1 is ENHRY, CDR2 SYGVKD. Trimming pared 3 bases from V and 5 bases from J, leaving 12 bases between. This CDR3 contains 14 residues. This CDR3 reads CAISDRGMEDTQYF. The CDR3 DNA reads as TGTGCCATCAGTGACCGCGGAATGGAAGATACGCAGTATTTT.

The rearrangement uses TRBV28 and TRBJ2-5, with D tentatively TRBD1 or TRBD2 (7 bases each). V lost 5 bases, J lost 1 base, and 14 bases lay in between. The CDR3 length is 15 residues. CDR1 and CDR2 (germline): MDHEN, SYDVKM. Written as DNA, the CDR3 is TGTGCCAGCAGTGTCTCAGGGGGGGCCCAAGAGACCCAGTACTTC. It specifies CASSVSGGAQETQYF. The full variable domain, in which reference TRBV28 and TRBJ2-5 provide the parts outside the CDR3, is DVKVTQSSRYLVKRTGEKVFLECVQDMDHENMFWYRQDPGLGLRLIYFSYDVKMKEKGDIPEGYSVSREKKERFSLILESASTNQTSMYLCASSVSGGAQETQYFGPGTRLLVL.

Concerning this clonotype: A single base separates this from a much larger clone, so it may be a read error. The chain is built from TRBV10-3 and TRBJ2-5, with TRBD2 matching 7 bases. The CDR3 loop spans 14 amino acids. Trimming removed 6 bases from V and 2 bases from J; junction bases left unmatched: 6. The germline gives CDR1 ENHRY, CDR2 SYGVKD. CDR3 DNA sequence: TGTGCCATCAGACCCGGCGGGGGTCAAGAGACCCAGTACTTC. This sequence encodes CAIRPGGGQETQYF.

In its sample, this clonotype was seen a few times. The chain links TRBV24-1 to TRBJ2-1; TRBD1 agrees at 7 bases. Trimming took 5 bases from V and 5 from J; bases not matched to a gene: 5. The CDR3 sequence is 14 residues long. Germline V gene lookup returns CDR1 KGHDR and CDR2 SFDVKD. The CDR3 DNA is TGTGCCACCAGTGCCCAGACAGGGAACAATGAGCAGTTCTTC. Translated, it gives CATSAQTGNNEQFF.

As for this clonotype: A read error may explain this, as a much larger clone is one base away. V is TRBV7-9 and J is TRBJ2-1, with a possible D match to TRBD1 (6 bases). This CDR3 is 16 amino acids long. Germline V gene data show CDR1 as SEHNR and CDR2 as FQNEAQ (reference sequence). CDR3 sequence: CASSLVVPQGNNGQFF. The CDR3, as DNA: TGTGCCAGCAGCTTAGTTGTGCCTCAGGGGAACAATGGGCAGTTCTTC.

The V call is TRBV6-5, the J call TRBJ1-2, with 9 positions matching TRBD1. This CDR3 has 14 amino acids. The ends lost 0 bases at V and 6 bases at J; junction bases unmatched: 2. The V gene's germline CDR1 is MNHEY and CDR2 SVGAGI. CDR3 loop: CASSYSDRGNGYTF. The CDR3 DNA reads TGTGCCAGCAGTTACTCGGACAGGGGAAATGGCTACACCTTC.

V is TRBV7-9 and J is TRBJ2-6, with 14 bases lining up with TRBD2. The CDR3 is 19 residues long. The germline V gene encodes CDR1 SEHNR and CDR2 FQNEAQ (reference sequence). V dropped 4 bases and J dropped 0; count of bases not matched to a gene: 5. This CDR3 is CASSWGLAGASSGANVLTF. The CDR3, as DNA: TGTGCCAGCAGCTGGGGACTAGCGGGAGCGAGCTCTGGGGCCAACGTCCTGACTTTC. Together with reference TRBV7-9 and TRBJ2-6, the CDR3 gives the full variable domain: DTGVSQNPRHKITKRGQNVTFRCDPISEHNRLYWYRQTLGQGPEFLTYFQNEAQLEKSRLLSDRFSAERPKGSFSTLEIQRTEQGDSAMYLCASSWGLAGASSGANVLTFGAGSRLTVL.